A single sample is the source of the 13 T cell receptor beta chains below, sequenced in a study of shared clonotypes between healthy human individuals. Sequencing used immunoSEQ multiplex PCR; TCRdb keeps in-frame clones, though not all of them. The sample holds about 2.1 million clones, 90% to 95% seen once. Positively selected for CCR7, the CD45RO-negative cells used as naive CD8 cells excluded terminally differentiated effector memory CD45RA+ cells. Sequencing was performed on naive CD8+ T cells from PBMCs. Receptors originate from a man younger than 35 in good health. Some clones in this sample may be carry-over from other donors' samples.

The rearrangement links TRBV9 to TRBJ2-1, with D perhaps matching TRBD2 (6 bases). The CDR3 is 16 residues long. Germline loops: CDR1 SGDLS, CDR2 YYNGEE. Between the trimmed V and J ends, which lost 3 bases and 0 bases, there was a span of 13 bases. For the CDR3, the DNA is TGTGCCAGCAGCGCAGGGCGGGGCAGCTCCTACAATGAGCAGTTCTTC. Amino acid sequence: CASSAGRGSSYNEQFF.

This chain uses TRBV5-6 with TRBJ2-7; 8 bases line up with TRBD1. The trim removed 4 bases at V and 2 bases at J, leaving 5 bases unmatched. This CDR3 has 14 amino acids. Germline-derived CDR1 and CDR2 are SGHDT and YYEEEE. The CDR3 sequence is CASSVHRGAYEQYF. The DNA for the CDR3 is TGTGCCAGCAGCGTTCACAGGGGGGCCTACGAGCAGTACTTC.

This clone was counted once. This chain joins TRBV21-1 and TRBJ2-7. TRBV21-1 is a listed pseudogene. CDR3 length: 15 amino acids. The DNA for the CDR3 is TGTGCCAGCAGCACCCGGGACGGAGACCACCACGAGCAGTACTTC. Translation gives CASSTRDGDHHEQYF.

The rearrangement uses TRBV7-9 and TRBJ2-7; TRBD2 is a possible D gene (5 bases). Germline CDR1 is SEHNR and CDR2 is FQNEAQ (reference sequence). With 1 base removed from V and 6 bases from J, the gap between germline ends came to 13 bases. The CDR3 contains 14 residues. In DNA form, the CDR3 reads TGTGCCAGCAGCTTAGGAGGGATCCTCGGCGAGCAGTACTTC. It encodes CASSLGGILGEQYF.

The V gene is TRBV6-5, the J gene TRBJ2-2, with D possibly matching TRBD2 (5 bases). The germline gives CDR1 MNHEY, CDR2 SVGAGI. This CDR3 has 14 amino acids. The V and J ends lost 9 bases and 0 bases respectively, with 11 bases between them. CDR3 DNA sequence: TGTGCCAGTGCGGGCGACCCGAACACCGGGGAGCTGTTTTTT. Translating it yields CASAGDPNTGELFF.

A single count supports this clone. V and J are TRBV27 and TRBJ2-1; unclear D gene. The V gene's germline CDR1 is MNHEY and CDR2 SMNVEV (reference sequence). The CDR3 is 14 residues long. Trimming stripped 3 bases from V and 6 bases from J, with 12 bases between. CDR3 in amino acids: CASSFPARLNEQFF. The CDR3 DNA reads as TGTGCCAGCAGTTTCCCGGCGAGGCTCAATGAGCAGTTCTTC.

This rearrangement joins TRBV28 to TRBJ2-6, with a possible D match to TRBD2 (6 bases). Germline values: CDR1 MDHEN, CDR2 SYDVKM. V was cut by 6 bases and J by 0 bases, with 21 bases left in between. The CDR3 runs 19 residues. In DNA, the CDR3 is TGTGCCAGCAGCCGCCCCTCGGCAGCGGGTTACTCTGGGGCCAACGTCCTGACTTTC. As protein: CASSRPSAAGYSGANVLTF.

The V gene is TRBV27, the J gene TRBJ1-5; a possible D gene is TRBD1 (5 bases). Trimming cost V 3 bases and J 5 bases, with 14 bases left between them. Germline-derived CDR1 and CDR2 are MNHEY and SMNVEV (reference sequence). The CDR3 length is 15 residues. The CDR3 is CASSFGARRDQPQHF. Here the CDR3 DNA reads TGTGCCAGCAGTTTCGGGGCCCGGCGGGATCAGCCCCAGCATTTT.

This rearrangement joins TRBV27 to TRBJ2-1, with 7 bases lining up with TRBD2. J lost 3 bases, V lost 5 bases, and 10 bases had no gene match. Per germline, CDR1 MNHEY and CDR2 SMNVEV (reference sequence). There are 16 residues in the CDR3. The CDR3 nucleotides are TGTGCCAGCAGTCCCCTACAGCGGGGATTCTACAATGAGCAGTTCTTC. Its protein is CASSPLQRGFYNEQFF.

This chain links TRBV6-1 with TRBJ2-7; TRBD2 matches at 7 bases. Germline V gene sequence: CDR1 MNHNS, CDR2 SASEGT. Trimming at V came to 3 bases and at J to 3 bases, leaving 5 bases not matched to a gene. This CDR3 spans 14 amino acids. CDR3 amino acids: CASSEGGKHYEQYF. The CDR3 region has the DNA TGTGCCAGCAGTGAGGGGGGGAAACACTACGAGCAGTACTTC.

The genes are TRBV4-3 and TRBJ2-1; 10 nucleotides match TRBD2. In germline, CDR1 is LGHNA, CDR2 YSLEER. The CDR3 has 16 amino acids. J was trimmed by 6 bases and V by 0 bases; bases with no gene match: 5. The chain's CDR3 is CASSQDRAGGFNEQFF. CDR3 sequence (DNA): TGCGCCAGCAGCCAAGATAGAGCGGGAGGGTTCAATGAGCAGTTCTTC.

V gene TRBV4-1 combines with J gene TRBJ2-6, with 9 bases matching TRBD2. Germline values: CDR1 MGHRA, CDR2 YSYEKL. This CDR3 comprises 15 residues. In DNA, the CDR3 is TGCGCGGCGGGGGGGTACCCCTCTGGGGCCAACGTCCTGACTTTC. Its translation: CAAGGYPSGANVLTF.

Regarding this clone: This sample also contains other DNA sequences that code for the same CDR3. The chain recombines TRBV7-9 with TRBJ2-7; D might be TRBD1 (5 bases). V was pared by 4 bases and J by 1 base, with 8 bases between. Germline V lookup: CDR1 SEHNR, CDR2 FQNEAQ (reference sequence). The CDR3 consists of 13 residues. DNA of the CDR3: TGTGCCAGCAGCTCCAGGGTTTCCTACGAGCAGTACTTC. Amino acid sequence: CASSSRVSYEQYF.